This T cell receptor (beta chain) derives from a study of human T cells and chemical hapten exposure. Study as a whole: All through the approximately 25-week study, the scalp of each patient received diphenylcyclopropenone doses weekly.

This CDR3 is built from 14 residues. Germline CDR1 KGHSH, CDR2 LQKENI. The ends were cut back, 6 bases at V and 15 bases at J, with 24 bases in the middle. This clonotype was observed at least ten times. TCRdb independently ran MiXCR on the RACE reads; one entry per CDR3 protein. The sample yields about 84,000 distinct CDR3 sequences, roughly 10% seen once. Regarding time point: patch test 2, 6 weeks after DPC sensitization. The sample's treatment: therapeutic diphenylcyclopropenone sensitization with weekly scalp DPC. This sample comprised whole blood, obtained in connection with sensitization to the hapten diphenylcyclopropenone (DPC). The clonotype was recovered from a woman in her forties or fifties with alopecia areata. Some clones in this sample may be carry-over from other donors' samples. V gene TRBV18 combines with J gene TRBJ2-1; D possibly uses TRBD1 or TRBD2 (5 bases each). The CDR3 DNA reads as TGTGCCAGCTCCCCAGAGGGGCAGGATAGGGCCCGGTTCTTC. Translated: CASSPEGQDRARFF.